Each of the 17 T cell receptor beta chains below was sequenced from the same sample in a study of T cell clones after liver transplantation. Data came from immunoSEQ multiplex PCR; TCRdb stores just in-frame clones and leaves some out. This sample has about 80,000 clones; 70% to 85% occur once, and the top ten carry 0.47%. Sequenced here: CD4+ T cells from blood, sampled 46 months after liver transplant. The source of these receptors is a human patient who received a liver transplant. Some T cells could come from the graft donor.

This chain joins TRBV2 and TRBJ2-1; TRBD1 matches 8 bases. Per the germline V gene, CDR1 is SNHLY and CDR2 is FYNNEI. CDR3 length equals 12 residues. V dropped 8 bases and J dropped 8; count of bases not matched to a gene: 5. The CDR3 nucleotides read TGTGCCAGCTCACGACAGGGGTATGAGCAGTTCTTC. This encodes CASSRQGYEQFF.

The J gene is TRBJ2-2, the V gene TRBV6-5; weak D call: TRBD2 (6 bases). Germline V gene sequence: CDR1 MNHEY, CDR2 SVGAGI. The V end lost 5 bases, the J end lost 0 bases, and 10 bases lay between the germline ends. The CDR3 is made up of 15 amino acids. This CDR3 is CASSGGLANTGELFF. CDR3 coding DNA: TGTGCCAGCAGTGGGGGACTTGCGAACACCGGGGAGCTGTTTTTT.

J is TRBJ2-7 and V is TRBV7-9, with D unclear. With 5 bases removed from V and 3 bases from J, the gap between germline ends came to 17 bases. In germline, CDR1 is SEHNR, CDR2 FQNEAQ (reference sequence). The CDR3 covers 15 residues. CDR3 sequence: CASSPTPAALYEQYF. The CDR3 DNA sequence: TGTGCCAGCAGCCCGACCCCCGCGGCCCTCTACGAGCAGTACTTC.

CDR3 nucleotides: TGCGCCAGCAGCGCGGCTGATGGGATCAGGACTGAAGCTTTCTTT. The encoded protein is CASSAADGIRTEAFF. The chain links TRBV4-1 to TRBJ1-1; no reliable D call. Trimming took 5 bases from V and 5 from J, leaving 18 bases between them. The CDR3 totals 15 residues. The V gene's germline CDR1 is MGHRA and CDR2 YSYEKL.

CDR3 loop: CASIPDRAGNTIYF. CDR3 in DNA: TGTGCCAGTATTCCCGACAGGGCTGGAAACACCATATATTTT. The chain couples TRBV19 to TRBJ1-3, with 7 positions matching TRBD1. The V gene end was trimmed by 7 bases and the J gene end by 2 bases; junction bases not matched to a gene: 5. Germline V CDR1 and CDR2: LNHDA, SQIVND (reference sequence). There are 14 residues in the CDR3.

The CDR3 nucleotides read TGTGCCAGCAAGGGCCGGACAGGGAGCGGCTACACCTTC. This gives the protein CASKGRTGSGYTF. V gene TRBV6-1 combines with J gene TRBJ1-2, with 8 bases aligning to TRBD1. There are 13 residues in the CDR3. Germline V gives CDR1 MNHNS, CDR2 SASEGT. V dropped 7 bases and J dropped 8; count of bases not matched to a gene: 9.

This chain joins TRBV29-1 and TRBJ1-4; perhaps TRBD1 as D (6 bases). The CDR3 length is 12 residues. Germline V gene sequence: CDR1 SQVTM, CDR2 ANQGSEA. In DNA, the CDR3 is TGCAGTGCGGGACAAATCTCCGAAAAACTGTTTTTT. This encodes CSAGQISEKLFF.

Comments on this clone: The junction and the germline gene differ at one end; a read error may be behind it. V is TRBV7-7 and J is TRBJ2-2; no clear D. The CDR3 runs 15 residues. Germline CDR1 SSHAT, CDR2 FNYEAQ (reference sequence). The CDR3 DNA sequence: TGTGCTAGCAGCTTAGTTTCGGCGTCTTCTGGGGAGCTGTTTTTT. This encodes CASSLVSASSGELFF.

This clone has only one observation. The genes are TRBV6-6 and TRBJ2-1, with 7 bases lining up with TRBD2. Germline loops: CDR1 MNHNY, CDR2 SVGAGI (reference sequence). The J segment lost 6 bases and the V segment lost 9 bases, leaving 11 bases of the junction unmatched. The CDR3 contains 14 residues. CDR3 bases: TGTGCCAGTCTGCGGACTAGACAGAGCAATGAGCAGTTCTTC. Translation gives CASLRTRQSNEQFF.

The gene calls are TRBV5-6 and TRBJ2-7, with D tentatively TRBD1 (5 bases). This CDR3 has 15 residues. Trimming took off 3 bases at V and 7 bases at J, with 20 bases between the two ends. CDR1 and CDR2 (germline): SGHDT, YYEEEE. The CDR3 reads CASSWRQGILEEQYF. CDR3 nucleotide sequence: TGTGCCAGCAGCTGGCGGCAGGGCATTTTGGAAGAGCAGTACTTC.

The chain is built from TRBV7-9 and TRBJ2-7; tentative D call: TRBD1 (6 bases). This CDR3 is built from 16 residues. CDR1 is SEHNR and CDR2 is FQNEAQ in the germline V gene (reference sequence). Trimming pared 3 bases from V and 0 bases from J, leaving 15 bases between. The DNA for the CDR3 is TGTGCCAGCAGCTTCGTCTCCTGGGACACCTCCTACGAGCAGTACTTC. Its protein product is CASSFVSWDTSYEQYF.

The chain uses TRBV28 and TRBJ2-7; maybe TRBD2 (6 bases). V lost 5 bases and J lost 5, with 22 bases in between. Germline assignment: CDR1 MDHEN and CDR2 SYDVKM. This CDR3 has 16 amino acids. CDR3 coding DNA: TGTGCCAGCAGTAGTAGTTTTGGAGGGAGTATCCACGAGCAGTACTTC. Translation: CASSSSFGGSIHEQYF.

The chain links TRBV27 to TRBJ2-3; 9 nucleotides agree with TRBD2. Germline loops: CDR1 MNHEY, CDR2 SMNVEV (reference sequence). V dropped 2 bases and J dropped 4; count of bases not matched to a gene: 4. The length of the CDR3 is 15 residues. The CDR3 DNA reads TGTGCCAGCAGTTTAGGAGCGGGAGGCTCAGATACGCAGTATTTT. Translated: CASSLGAGGSDTQYF.

The chain employs TRBV11-1 and TRBJ2-7, with D possibly TRBD2 on 6 matching bases. The CDR3 has 16 residues. Germline CDR1 and CDR2: SGHAT and FQDESV (reference sequence). Trimming removed 2 bases at V and 3 bases at J, with 17 bases between. The CDR3 region is CASSLWTTGNYYEQYF. CDR3 nucleotide sequence: TGTGCCAGCAGCTTATGGACTACCGGAAACTACTACGAGCAGTACTTC.

The rearrangement uses TRBV5-4 and TRBJ2-3, with 8 bases aligning to TRBD2. Germline values: CDR1 SGHNT, CDR2 YYREEE (reference sequence). The CDR3 sequence is 19 residues long. The ends lost 4 bases at V and 4 bases at J; junction bases unmatched: 20. CDR3 in amino acids: CASSLPKSSKGTRPDTQYF. The CDR3 DNA reads as TGTGCCAGCAGCCTGCCAAAATCGAGCAAAGGGACTAGACCAGATACGCAGTATTTT.

The chain employs TRBV6-1 and TRBJ2-5; 9 bases are a match to TRBD1. The CDR3 loop spans 15 amino acids. J gave up 6 bases and V 4 bases, and 9 bases lay outside the gene matches. Germline assignment: CDR1 MNHNS and CDR2 SASEGT. CDR3: CASSGRTGEIKTQYF. CDR3 DNA sequence: TGTGCCAGCAGTGGTCGGACAGGGGAAATAAAGACCCAGTACTTC.

The gene calls are TRBV6-5 and TRBJ2-1; TRBD2 agrees at 7 bases. The CDR3 extends over 15 amino acids. The V gene's germline CDR1 is MNHEY and CDR2 SVGAGI. The V gene end was trimmed by 4 bases and the J gene end by 8 bases; junction bases not matched to a gene: 11. CDR3 sequence: CASSSPFGGSDEQFF. For the CDR3, the DNA is TGTGCCAGCAGTTCCCCCTTCGGCGGGAGTGATGAGCAGTTCTTC.